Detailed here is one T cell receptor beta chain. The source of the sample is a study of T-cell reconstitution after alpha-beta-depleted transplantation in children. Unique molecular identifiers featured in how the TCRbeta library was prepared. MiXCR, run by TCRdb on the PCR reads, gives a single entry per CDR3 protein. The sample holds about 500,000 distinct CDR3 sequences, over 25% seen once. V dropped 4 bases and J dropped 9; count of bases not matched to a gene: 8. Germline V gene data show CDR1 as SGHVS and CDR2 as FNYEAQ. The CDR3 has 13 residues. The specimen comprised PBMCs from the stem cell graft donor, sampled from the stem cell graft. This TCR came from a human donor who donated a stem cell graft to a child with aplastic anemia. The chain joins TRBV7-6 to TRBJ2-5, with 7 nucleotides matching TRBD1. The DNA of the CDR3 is TGTGCCAGCAGCTCAGGACAGGAGTCGCCCCAGTACTTC. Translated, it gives CASSSGQESPQYF.